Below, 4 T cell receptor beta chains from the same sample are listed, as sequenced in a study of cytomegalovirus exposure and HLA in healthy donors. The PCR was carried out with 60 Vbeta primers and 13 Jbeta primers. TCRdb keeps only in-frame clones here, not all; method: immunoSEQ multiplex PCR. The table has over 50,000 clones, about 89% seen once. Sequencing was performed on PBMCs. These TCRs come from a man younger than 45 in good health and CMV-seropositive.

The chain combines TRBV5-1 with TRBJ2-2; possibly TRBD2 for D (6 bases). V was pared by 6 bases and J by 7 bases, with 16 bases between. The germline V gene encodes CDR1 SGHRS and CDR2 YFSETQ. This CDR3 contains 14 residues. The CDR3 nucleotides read TGCGCCAGCACCCCGGGAGTTGGGGACGGGGAGCTGTTTTTT. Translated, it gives CASTPGVGDGELFF.

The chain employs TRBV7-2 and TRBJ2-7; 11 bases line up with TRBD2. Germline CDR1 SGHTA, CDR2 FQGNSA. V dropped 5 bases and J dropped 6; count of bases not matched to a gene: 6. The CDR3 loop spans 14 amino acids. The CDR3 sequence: CASSLLAGGSEQYF. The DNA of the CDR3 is TGTGCCAGCAGCCTCTTAGCGGGAGGGAGCGAGCAGTACTTC.

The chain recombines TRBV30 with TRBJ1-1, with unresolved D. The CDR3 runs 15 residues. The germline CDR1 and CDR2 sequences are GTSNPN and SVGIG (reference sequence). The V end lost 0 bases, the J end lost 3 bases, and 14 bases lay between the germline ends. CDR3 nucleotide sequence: TGTGCCTGGAGTGTACAAGGTGGAGCGGACACTGAAGCTTTCTTT. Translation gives CAWSVQGGADTEAFF. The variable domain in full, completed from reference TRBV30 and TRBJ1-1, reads SQTIHQWPATLVQPVGSPLSLECTVEGTSNPNLYWYRQAAGRGLQLLFYSVGIGQISSEVPQNLSASRPQDRQFILSSKKLLLSDSGFYLCAWSVQGGADTEAFFGQGTRLTVV.

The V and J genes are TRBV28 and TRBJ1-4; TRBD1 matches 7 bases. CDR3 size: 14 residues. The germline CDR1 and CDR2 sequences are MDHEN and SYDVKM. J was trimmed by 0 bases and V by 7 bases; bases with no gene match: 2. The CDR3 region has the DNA TGTGCCAGCACCCAGGGGGCAACTAATGAAAAACTGTTTTTT. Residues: CASTQGATNEKLFF.